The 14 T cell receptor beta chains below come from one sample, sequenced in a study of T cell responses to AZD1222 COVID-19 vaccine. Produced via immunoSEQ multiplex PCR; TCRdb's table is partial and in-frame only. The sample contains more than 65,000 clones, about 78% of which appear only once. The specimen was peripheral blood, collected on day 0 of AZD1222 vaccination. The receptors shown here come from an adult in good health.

The CDR3 DNA reads TGCGCCAGCAGCTACCAGGGGGCAGATGAGACCCAGTACTTC. As protein: CASSYQGADETQYF. The V call is TRBV5-1, the J call TRBJ2-5, with 8 bases matching TRBD1. Germline-derived CDR1 and CDR2 are SGHRS and YFSETQ. With 3 bases clipped from V and 5 bases from J, the junction kept 6 bases outside the gene matches. This CDR3 region has 14 residues.

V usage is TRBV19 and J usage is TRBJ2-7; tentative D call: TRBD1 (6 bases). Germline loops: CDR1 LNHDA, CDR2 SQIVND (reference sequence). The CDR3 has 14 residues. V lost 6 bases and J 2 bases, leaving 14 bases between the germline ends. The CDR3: CASSLGQSTYEQYF. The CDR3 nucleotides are TGTGCCAGTAGCCTAGGACAGTCAACCTACGAGCAGTACTTC.

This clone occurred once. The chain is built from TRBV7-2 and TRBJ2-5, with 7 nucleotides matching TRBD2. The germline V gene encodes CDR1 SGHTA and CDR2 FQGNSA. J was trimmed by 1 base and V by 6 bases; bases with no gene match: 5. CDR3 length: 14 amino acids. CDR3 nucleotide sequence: TGTGCCAGCAGTTCCGGGACTACCCAAGAGACCCAGTACTTC. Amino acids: CASSSGTTQETQYF.

The CDR3 region has the DNA TGTGCCAGCAGTTTATACGGGAGGGCCCGAGAGACCCAGTACTTC. Protein: CASSLYGRARETQYF. The chain links TRBV28 to TRBJ2-5, with TRBD2 identical over 8 bases. V shed 1 base, J shed 4 bases, and the junction held 5 bases outside the gene matches. The CDR3 extends over 15 amino acids. The germline CDR1 and CDR2 sequences are MDHEN and SYDVKM. Full variable domain (outside the CDR3, taken from reference TRBV28 and TRBJ2-5): DVKVTQSSRYLVKRTGEKVFLECVQDMDHENMFWYRQDPGLGLRLIYFSYDVKMKEKGDIPEGYSVSREKKERFSLILESASTNQTSMYLCASSLYGRARETQYFGPGTRLLVL.

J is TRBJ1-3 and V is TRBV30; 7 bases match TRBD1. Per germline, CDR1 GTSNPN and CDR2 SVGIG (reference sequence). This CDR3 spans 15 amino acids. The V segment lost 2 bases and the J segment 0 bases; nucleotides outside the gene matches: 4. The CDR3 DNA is TGTGCCTGGAGTTTGGGACAGAGCTCTGGAAACACCATATATTTT. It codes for CAWSLGQSSGNTIYF.

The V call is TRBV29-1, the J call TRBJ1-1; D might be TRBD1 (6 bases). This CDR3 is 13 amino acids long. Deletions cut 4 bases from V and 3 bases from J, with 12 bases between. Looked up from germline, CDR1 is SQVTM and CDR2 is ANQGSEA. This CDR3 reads CSVGGHRDTEAFF. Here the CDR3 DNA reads TGCAGCGTTGGCGGGCACAGGGACACTGAAGCTTTCTTT.

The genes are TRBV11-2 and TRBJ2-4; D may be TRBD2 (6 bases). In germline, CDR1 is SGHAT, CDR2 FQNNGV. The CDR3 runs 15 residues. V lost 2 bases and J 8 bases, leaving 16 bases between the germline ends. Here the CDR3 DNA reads TGTGCCAGCAGCTTACAGGGACTGCCGGGGGACATTCAGTACTTC. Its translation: CASSLQGLPGDIQYF.

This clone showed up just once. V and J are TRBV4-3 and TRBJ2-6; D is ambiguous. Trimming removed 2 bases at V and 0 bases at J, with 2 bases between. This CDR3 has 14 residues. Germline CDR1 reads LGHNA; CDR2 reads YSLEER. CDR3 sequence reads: CASSQSSGANVLTF. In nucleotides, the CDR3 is TGCGCCAGCAGCCAATCCTCTGGGGCCAACGTCCTGACTTTC.

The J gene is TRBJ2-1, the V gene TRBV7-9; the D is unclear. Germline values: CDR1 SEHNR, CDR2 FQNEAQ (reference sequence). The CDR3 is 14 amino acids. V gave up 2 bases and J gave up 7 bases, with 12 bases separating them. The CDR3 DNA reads TGTGCCAGCAGCTTACCCCCCGGTCGGAATGAGCAGTTCTTC. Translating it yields CASSLPPGRNEQFF.

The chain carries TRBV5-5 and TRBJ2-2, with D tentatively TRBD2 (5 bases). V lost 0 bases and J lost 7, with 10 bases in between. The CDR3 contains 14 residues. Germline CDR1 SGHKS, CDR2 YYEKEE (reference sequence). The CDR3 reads CASSLGPEVGELFF. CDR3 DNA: TGTGCCAGCAGCTTGGGCCCGGAGGTCGGGGAGCTGTTTTTT.

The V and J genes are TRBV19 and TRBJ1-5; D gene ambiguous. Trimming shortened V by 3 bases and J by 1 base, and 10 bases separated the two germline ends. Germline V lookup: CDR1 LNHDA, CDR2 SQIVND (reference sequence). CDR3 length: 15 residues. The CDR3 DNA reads TGTGCCAGTAGTATTTTTGCCGACAGCAATCAGCCCCAGCATTTT. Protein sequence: CASSIFADSNQPQHF.

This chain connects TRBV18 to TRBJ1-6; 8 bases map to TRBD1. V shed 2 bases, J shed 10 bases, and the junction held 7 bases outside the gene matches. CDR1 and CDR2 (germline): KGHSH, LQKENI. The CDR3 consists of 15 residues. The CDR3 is CASSPAAGGGSPLHF. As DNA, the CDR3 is TGTGCCAGCTCACCAGCTGCAGGGGGCGGATCACCCCTCCACTTT.

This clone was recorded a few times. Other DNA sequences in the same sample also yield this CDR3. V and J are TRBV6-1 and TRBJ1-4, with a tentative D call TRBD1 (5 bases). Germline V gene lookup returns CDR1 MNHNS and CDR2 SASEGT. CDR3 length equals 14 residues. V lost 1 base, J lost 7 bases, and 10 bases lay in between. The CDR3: CASSEGGRVEKLFF. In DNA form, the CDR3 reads TGTGCCAGCAGTGAAGGTGGCAGGGTTGAAAAACTGTTTTTT.

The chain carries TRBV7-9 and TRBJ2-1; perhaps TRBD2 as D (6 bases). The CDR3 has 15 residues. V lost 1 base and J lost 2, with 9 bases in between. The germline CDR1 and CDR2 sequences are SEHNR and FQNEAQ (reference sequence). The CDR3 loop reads CASSLVSGAYNEQFF. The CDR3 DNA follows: TGTGCCAGCAGCTTAGTGTCGGGAGCCTACAATGAGCAGTTCTTC.